The T cell receptor (beta chain) under discussion was sequenced for a study of identifying expanded T cells in peripheral blood. Healthy donors had no documented immune events, such as infections, while sampled. Whole-study results and caveats: Technical replicates showed around 1.3 changed clones; roughly two weeks about 16; four weeks 19. Clone count variance between approximately two-week samples rose with total template count.

Using immunoSEQ multiplex PCR, the repertoire was profiled, and TCRdb retains in-frame clones only, with some absent. The table records about 89,000 clones, 88% of them present only once. As regards this clone: The antigen is undetermined.

Looked up from germline, CDR1 is SGHRS and CDR2 is YFSETQ. With 0 bases removed from V and 6 bases from J, the gap between germline ends came to 13 bases. The CDR3 runs 14 residues. This TCR was sampled from a person between 18 and 69 years old in good health. The chain has TRBV5-1 and TRBJ2-7; D may match TRBD1 or TRBD2 (5 bases each). The sequenced sample was blood. The CDR3 DNA reads as TGCGCCAGCAGCTTGGCCGGGACGACGGGCGAGCAGTACTTC. This gives the protein CASSLAGTTGEQYF.